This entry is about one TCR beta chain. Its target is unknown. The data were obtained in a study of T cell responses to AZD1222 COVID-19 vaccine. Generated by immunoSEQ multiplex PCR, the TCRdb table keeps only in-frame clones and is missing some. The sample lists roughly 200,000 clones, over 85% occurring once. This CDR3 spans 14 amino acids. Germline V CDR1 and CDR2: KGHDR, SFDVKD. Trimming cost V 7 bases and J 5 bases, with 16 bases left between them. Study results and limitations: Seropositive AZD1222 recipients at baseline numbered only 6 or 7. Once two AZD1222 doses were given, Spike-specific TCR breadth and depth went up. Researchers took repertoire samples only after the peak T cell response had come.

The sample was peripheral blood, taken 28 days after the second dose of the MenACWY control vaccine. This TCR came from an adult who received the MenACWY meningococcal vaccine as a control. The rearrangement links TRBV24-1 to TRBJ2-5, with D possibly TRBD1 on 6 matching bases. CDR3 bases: TGTGCCACCAGCCCCCTGGACAGTGATGAGACCCAGTACTTC. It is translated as CATSPLDSDETQYF.